The 11 T cell receptor beta chains listed next were all sequenced from one sample in a study of OX40 agonist ivuxolimab in advanced cancers. Using immunoSEQ multiplex PCR, the repertoire was profiled, and TCRdb retains in-frame clones only, with some absent. The sample shows approximately 60,000 clones, approximately 80% of them seen only once. Sequenced material: CD4+ or CD8+ T cells sorted from blood, taken in a trial of the OX40 agonist ivuxolimab. The receptors stem from an adult with an advanced solid tumor such as melanoma, head and neck, liver or kidney cancer.

The rearrangement links TRBV29-1 to TRBJ2-2; 7 positions agree with TRBD2. Germline V gives CDR1 SQVTM, CDR2 ANQGSEA. The CDR3 has 16 amino acids. J was trimmed by 1 base and V by 6 bases; bases with no gene match: 11. CDR3 loop: CSVRGRGGVNTGELFF. The DNA of the CDR3 is TGCAGCGTCCGGGGGAGGGGCGGGGTGAACACCGGGGAGCTGTTTTTT.

In its sample, this clone was seen a few times. The chain uses TRBV5-1 and TRBJ1-6; D unclear. Germline V gene data show CDR1 as SGHRS and CDR2 as YFSETQ. The CDR3 spans 15 residues. V lost 0 bases and J 10 bases, leaving 14 bases between the germline ends. DNA of the CDR3: TGCGCCAGCAGCTTGGCCGGGCAGTCAATGTCACCCCTCCACTTT. Translated: CASSLAGQSMSPLHF.

Turning to this clone: One junction end disagrees with the germline gene, perhaps due to a read error. The V and J genes are TRBV7-3 and TRBJ2-7, with D tentatively TRBD1 (6 bases). Germline V lookup: CDR1 SGHTA, CDR2 FQGTGA. This CDR3 has 13 residues. CDR3 protein: CASSLGGPYEQHF. The DNA for the CDR3 is TGTGCCAGCAGCTTAGGGGGCCCCTACGAGCAGCACTTC. The full variable domain, its missing parts supplied by reference TRBV7-3 and TRBJ2-7, is GAGVSQTPSNKVTEKGKYVELRCDPISGHTALYWYRQSLGQGPEFLIYFQGTGAADDSGLPNDRFFAVRPEGSVSTLKIQRTERGDSAVYLCASSLGGPYEQHFGPGTRLTVT.

V usage is TRBV29-1 and J usage is TRBJ1-1; D gene unclear. Germline V gene data show CDR1 as SQVTM and CDR2 as ANQGSEA. This CDR3 region has 12 residues. Trimming removed 4 bases at V and 5 bases at J, with 11 bases between. CDR3 residues: CSVVRARTEAFF. CDR3 in DNA: TGCAGCGTTGTGAGGGCTAGAACTGAAGCTTTCTTT.

There are a few counts of this clone. The chain recombines TRBV6-5 with TRBJ1-6, with 10 bases identical to TRBD1. V lost 6 bases to trimming and J lost 9 bases; unmatched junction nucleotides: 5. The CDR3 consists of 14 residues. CDR1 MNHEY and CDR2 SVGAGI come from the germline V gene. The DNA for the CDR3 is TGTGCCAGCAGCCGGGACAGGGGTTTTTCACCCCTCCACTTT. This sequence encodes CASSRDRGFSPLHF.

V gene TRBV7-2 combines with J gene TRBJ1-2; D ambiguous. Germline V gene lookup returns CDR1 SGHTA and CDR2 FQGNSA. The CDR3 length is 14 residues. The V end lost 0 bases, the J end lost 0 bases, and 5 bases lay between the germline ends. CDR3 amino acids: CASSLAGANYGYTF. CDR3 in DNA: TGTGCCAGCAGCTTAGCCGGAGCTAACTATGGCTACACCTTC.

The chain carries TRBV30 and TRBJ2-3; D unresolved. The CDR3 runs 15 residues. V lost 2 bases to trimming and J lost 3 bases, with 15 bases between them. CDR1 is GTSNPN, CDR2 SVGIG, per germline (reference sequence). Here the CDR3 DNA reads TGTGCCTGGAGTTTAGGACCGAGAAAAACAGATACGCAGTATTTT. This codes for CAWSLGPRKTDTQYF.

This chain connects TRBV7-3 to TRBJ1-5; D is uncertain. This CDR3 is built from 13 residues. Germline V gives CDR1 SGHTA, CDR2 FQGTGA. V dropped 4 bases and J dropped 6 bases, with 10 bases sitting between them. In DNA form, the CDR3 reads TGTGCCAGCAGCTCCGGGCGAGGTCAGCCCCAGCATTTT. This codes for CASSSGRGQPQHF.

The chain couples TRBV19 to TRBJ2-3; TRBD2 agrees at 9 bases. The germline CDR1 and CDR2 sequences are LNHDA and SQIVND (reference sequence). Unmatched junction bases numbered 5, after V lost 3 bases and J lost 4 bases. The CDR3 has 15 residues. The CDR3 DNA reads TGTGCCAGTAGTATTGGCGGGGGGGCCCCAGATACGCAGTATTTT. Amino acids: CASSIGGGAPDTQYF.

The chain links TRBV11-2 to TRBJ2-7; 7 nucleotides line up with TRBD1. V was clipped by 1 base and J by 5 bases; unmatched bases: 8. In germline, CDR1 is SGHAT, CDR2 FQNNGV. This CDR3 contains 15 residues. The CDR3 reads CASSLVATGIHEQYF. As DNA, the CDR3 is TGTGCCAGCAGCTTAGTTGCGACAGGGATCCACGAGCAGTACTTC.

This clone has just one count. The gene calls are TRBV6-6 and TRBJ2-1; D perhaps matches TRBD2 (6 bases). The V gene lost 2 bases and the J gene lost 13 bases, with 12 bases spanning the gap. The CDR3 is 12 amino acids. Looked up from germline, CDR1 is MNHNY and CDR2 is SVGAGI (reference sequence). The CDR3 coding sequence is TGTGCCAGCAGTTACGAACTAGCTTTTCAGTTCTTC. It translates to CASSYELAFQFF.